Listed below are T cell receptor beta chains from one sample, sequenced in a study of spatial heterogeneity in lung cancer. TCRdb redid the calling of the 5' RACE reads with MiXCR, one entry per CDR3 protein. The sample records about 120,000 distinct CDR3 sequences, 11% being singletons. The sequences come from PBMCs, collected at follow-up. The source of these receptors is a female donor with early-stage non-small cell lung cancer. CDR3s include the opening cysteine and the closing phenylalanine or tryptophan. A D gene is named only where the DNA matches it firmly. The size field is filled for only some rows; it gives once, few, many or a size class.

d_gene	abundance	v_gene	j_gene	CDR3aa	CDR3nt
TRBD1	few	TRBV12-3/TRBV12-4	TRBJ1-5	CASSYTGGNQPQHF	TGTGCCAGCAGTTATACAGGGGGCAATCAGCCCCAGCATTTT
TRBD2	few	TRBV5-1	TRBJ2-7	CASSLFLADPREQYF	TGCGCCAGCAGCTTGTTTCTAGCGGATCCTAGGGAGCAGTACTTC
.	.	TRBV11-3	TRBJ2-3	CASSRMSGSFSLSTQYF	TGTGCCAGCAGCCGCATGAGTGGGAGCTTTTCGCTGAGTACGCAGTATTTT
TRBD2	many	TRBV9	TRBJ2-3	CASSVEGGRNSDTQYF	TGTGCCAGCAGCGTAGAAGGCGGGAGAAACTCAGATACGCAGTATTTT
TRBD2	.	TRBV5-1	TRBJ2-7	CASSWTSGGGLEQYF	TGCGCCAGCAGCTGGACTAGCGGGGGAGGATTAGAGCAGTACTTC
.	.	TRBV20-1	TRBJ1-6	CSARQGNSPLHF	TGCAGTGCTAGACAGGGTAATTCACCCCTCCACTTT
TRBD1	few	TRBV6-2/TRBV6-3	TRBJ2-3	CASSDGQGATDTQYF	TGTGCCAGCAGTGATGGACAGGGGGCGACAGATACGCAGTATTTT
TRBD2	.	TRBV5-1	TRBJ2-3	CASSPSLAVDTQYF	TGCGCCAGCAGCCCCAGCCTAGCGGTAGATACGCAGTATTTT
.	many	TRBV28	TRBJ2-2	CASKAGTNTGELFF	TGTGCCAGCAAGGCGGGTACGAACACCGGGGAGCTGTTTTTT
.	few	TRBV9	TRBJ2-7	CASSVTSYEQYF	TGTGCCAGCAGCGTAACCTCCTACGAGCAGTACTTC
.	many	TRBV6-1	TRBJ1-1	CASGPGHNTEAFF	TGTGCCAGCGGGCCGGGACACAACACTGAAGCTTTCTTT
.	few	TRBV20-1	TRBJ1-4	CSARDPMNEKLFF	TGCAGTGCTAGAGATCCAATGAATGAAAAACTGTTTTTT
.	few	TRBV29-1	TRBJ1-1	CSVETAEALNVAFF	TGCAGCGTTGAAACGGCGGAGGCACTTAACGTGGCTTTCTTT
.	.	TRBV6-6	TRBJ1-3	CASSYARQGNTIYF	TGTGCCAGCAGTTACGCAAGACAGGGAAACACCATATATTTT
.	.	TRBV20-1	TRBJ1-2	CRNRNRVISYGYTF	TGCAGGAATCGTAACAGGGTGATCAGCTATGGCTACACCTTC
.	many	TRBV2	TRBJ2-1	CASTVRQSLWRYEQFF	TGTGCCAGCACCGTTAGACAGTCCCTCTGGAGGTATGAGCAGTTCTTC